The 7 T cell receptor beta chains presented below share a single source sample, sequenced in a study of shared clonotypes between healthy human individuals. Method: immunoSEQ multiplex PCR; TCRdb's copy keeps in-frame clones and lacks some. Seen here are 1.5 million to 2.5 million clones, roughly 95% observed once, and the top ten hold 0.95% to 1.5%. The naive CD8 subset, CD45RO-negative cells positively selected for CCR7, excluded terminally differentiated effector memory CD45RA+ cells. What was sequenced was naive CD8+ T cells sorted from blood. These receptors were obtained from a young man in good health.

This chain connects TRBV19 to TRBJ1-2; D gene uncertain. Per the germline V gene, CDR1 is LNHDA and CDR2 is SQIVND (reference sequence). Trimming took 4 bases from V and 4 from J, leaving 7 bases between them. The CDR3 sequence is 12 residues long. This chain's CDR3 is CASSTPRYGYTF. CDR3 sequence (DNA): TGTGCCAGTAGTACACCCCGCTATGGCTACACCTTC. The whole variable domain, remainder taken from reference TRBV19 and TRBJ1-2, is DGGITQSPKYLFRKEGQNVTLSCEQNLNHDAMYWYRQDPGQGLRLIYYSQIVNDFQKGDIAEGYSVSREKKESFPLTVTSAQKNPTAFYLCASSTPRYGYTFGSGTRLTVV.

The chain couples TRBV6-6 to TRBJ2-7, with 7 bases aligning to TRBD2. Unmatched junction bases numbered 9, after V lost 4 bases and J lost 0 bases. CDR3 size: 16 residues. The germline V gene has CDR1 MNHNY and CDR2 SVGAGI (reference sequence). The CDR3 region has the DNA TGTGCCAGCAGTTCCGTTGGTAGCGGGTCCTCCTACGAGCAGTACTTC. Protein product: CASSSVGSGSSYEQYF.

The V and J genes are TRBV5-4 and TRBJ1-1; TRBD1 matches 8 bases. The trim removed 5 bases at V and 6 bases at J, leaving 9 bases unmatched. Germline-derived CDR1 and CDR2 are SGHNT and YYREEE (reference sequence). This CDR3 has 14 residues. As DNA, the CDR3 is TGTGCCAGCAGACCACAGGGGGTCGAACCTGAAGCTTTCTTT. It translates to CASRPQGVEPEAFF. Full variable domain (missing parts from reference TRBV5-4 and TRBJ1-1): ETGVTQSPTHLIKTRGQQVTLRCSSQSGHNTVSWYQQALGQGPQFIFQYYREEENGRGNFPPRFSGLQFPNYSSELNVNALELDDSALYLCASRPQGVEPEAFFGQGTRLTVV.

V gene TRBV28 combines with J gene TRBJ1-1, with a weak D call TRBD1 (5 bases). CDR3 length: 17 amino acids. The germline V gene has CDR1 MDHEN and CDR2 SYDVKM. V dropped 3 bases and J dropped 0 bases, with 17 bases sitting between them. In DNA, the CDR3 is TGTGCCAGCAGTTTTAAGGCGGGGACTTTCATGAACACTGAAGCTTTCTTT. As protein: CASSFKAGTFMNTEAFF.

The chain couples TRBV9 to TRBJ2-5; the D call may be TRBD1 or TRBD2 (5 bases each). The CDR3 is 15 residues long. Germline CDR1 is SGDLS and CDR2 is YYNGEE. Trimming left V 0 bases short and J 4 bases short, with 13 bases between. The CDR3 spells CASSVVAQGVETQYF. Written as DNA, the CDR3 is TGTGCCAGCAGCGTAGTGGCTCAGGGAGTAGAGACCCAGTACTTC.

This rearrangement joins TRBV19 to TRBJ2-5, with D possibly matching TRBD2 (6 bases). Looked up from germline, CDR1 is LNHDA and CDR2 is SQIVND (reference sequence). Trimming took 6 bases from V and 1 from J, leaving 9 bases between them. CDR3 size: 13 residues. CDR3 protein: CASRFGSQETQYF. As DNA, the CDR3 is TGTGCCAGTAGATTCGGGAGCCAAGAGACCCAGTACTTC.

The J gene is TRBJ1-6, the V gene TRBV7-8; no definite D call. Germline V gene lookup returns CDR1 SGHVS and CDR2 FQNEAQ. V lost 3 bases and J lost 7, with 4 bases in between. This CDR3 has 12 residues. The CDR3 nucleotides read TGTGCCAGCAGCTTGAACAATTCACCCCTCCACTTT. Translating gives CASSLNNSPLHF.